This section outlines one T cell receptor beta chain sequence together with its context. V lost 1 base to trimming and J lost 0 bases, with 10 bases between them. Germline values: CDR1 SGHTA, CDR2 FQGNSA. The CDR3 sequence is 16 residues long. Patients were ineligible given autoimmune disease history or systemic immunosuppression. This specimen belongs to a study of OX40 agonist ivuxolimab in advanced cancers. This table comes from immunoSEQ multiplex PCR, and its TCRdb copy is limited to in-frame clones, with some not included. The sample lists about 130,000 clones; just over 90% were seen once. Source: CD4+ or CD8+ T cells sorted from blood, taken in a trial of the OX40 agonist ivuxolimab. The rearrangement joins TRBV7-2 to TRBJ1-5; D may be TRBD1 (6 bases). This sequence originates from an adult with an advanced solid tumor such as melanoma, head and neck, liver or kidney cancer. CDR3 residues: CASSLVGGPSNQPQHF. The CDR3 nucleotides are TGTGCCAGCAGCTTAGTAGGGGGGCCTAGCAATCAGCCCCAGCATTTT.